The 14 T cell receptor beta chains below all came from one sample that was sequenced in a study of shared clonotypes between healthy human individuals. This table comes from immunoSEQ multiplex PCR, and its TCRdb copy is limited to in-frame clones, with some not included. The table shows a few million clones, with 85% to 95% occurring only once. Sequencing was done on a sample of naive CD4+ T cells from PBMCs. Subset of the sample: CD45RA+ positively selected. These receptors all stem from a young man in good health. Some clones in this sample may be carry-over from other donors' samples.

Concerning this clone: Other DNA sequences in the same sample also yield this CDR3. The V call is TRBV6-1, the J call TRBJ1-1; 9 positions agree with TRBD1. The CDR3 covers 14 residues. V gave up 6 bases and J gave up 5 bases; unmatched junction bases: 7. CDR1 and CDR2 from the germline V gene are MNHNS and SASEGT. CDR3 nucleotide sequence: TGTGCCAGCAGGGTGGACAGGGGAGTTACTGAAGCTTTCTTT. It codes for CASRVDRGVTEAFF.

The CDR3 DNA reads as TGTGCCAGAGAACAGGGAGGATCGAACGAGCAGTACTTC. Translating gives CAREQGGSNEQYF. The V gene is TRBV2, the J gene TRBJ2-7; D tentatively fits TRBD1 or TRBD2 (6 bases each). This CDR3 region has 13 residues. V dropped 9 bases and J dropped 5 bases, with 17 bases sitting between them. Looked up from germline, CDR1 is SNHLY and CDR2 is FYNNEI.

The chain couples TRBV5-6 to TRBJ1-1; 7 nucleotides agree with TRBD1. This CDR3 is built from 13 residues. The germline V gene encodes CDR1 SGHDT and CDR2 YYEEEE. V was pared by 4 bases and J by 7 bases, with 7 bases of the junction left unmatched. CDR3 bases: TGTGCCAGCAGCGTCGACAGGGCGGGTGAAGCTTTCTTT. This encodes CASSVDRAGEAFF.

The chain joins TRBV5-1 to TRBJ1-4; D call uncertain. From germline, CDR1 is SGHRS and CDR2 YFSETQ. The CDR3 consists of 15 residues. The germline V and J ends were trimmed by 4 bases and 5 bases, with 15 bases remaining between them. CDR3 DNA sequence: TGCGCCAGCAGCAGACAAGTTGGGGAAAATGAAAAACTGTTTTTT. It specifies CASSRQVGENEKLFF.

In regard to this clone: The sample holds other DNA sequences that translate to the same CDR3. This chain connects TRBV7-8 to TRBJ2-7; 10 bases map to TRBD1. Germline lookup yields CDR1 SGHVS and CDR2 FQNEAQ. Trimming cost V 5 bases and J 3 bases; bases outside gene matches: 4. The CDR3 runs 14 residues. The CDR3 DNA sequence: TGTGCCAGCAGCCTTGGGGACAGGGGCTACGAGCAGTACTTC. It translates to CASSLGDRGYEQYF.

This chain joins TRBV5-4 and TRBJ2-3, with 9 bases aligning to TRBD2. Trimming at V came to 0 bases and at J to 3 bases, leaving 2 bases not matched to a gene. This CDR3 has 15 amino acids. CDR1 and CDR2 (germline): SGHNT, YYREEE (reference sequence). The CDR3 bases are TGTGCCAGCAGCTTGGGGACTAGCGAGACAGATACGCAGTATTTT. It specifies CASSLGTSETDTQYF.

This clone is a singleton in its sample. The V call is TRBV2, the J call TRBJ1-2; the match to TRBD1 covers 9 bases. Losses at the gene ends were 6 bases for V and 2 bases for J; bases not matched to a gene: 13. This CDR3 comprises 17 residues. CDR1 SNHLY and CDR2 FYNNEI come from the germline V gene. The CDR3 loop reads CASRTLTGTGNNYGYTF. CDR3 bases: TGTGCCAGCAGGACCCTCACCGGGACAGGGAACAACTATGGCTACACCTTC.

The chain couples TRBV4-3 to TRBJ2-3; TRBD1 matches 7 bases. The CDR3 spans 15 residues. Per the germline V gene, CDR1 is LGHNA and CDR2 is YSLEER. V dropped 4 bases and J dropped 0; count of bases not matched to a gene: 4. CDR3 nucleotides: TGCGCCAGCAGCCCTGACAGGGCTAGCACAGATACGCAGTATTTT. Translation gives CASSPDRASTDTQYF.

The chain employs TRBV5-1 and TRBJ2-3, with TRBD2 identical over 11 bases. Germline trimming cut 4 bases from V and 2 bases from J; bases unmatched to any gene: 9. The CDR3 totals 17 residues. Germline V lookup: CDR1 SGHRS, CDR2 YFSETQ. The CDR3 nucleotides read TGCGCCAGCAGCCCCAAGGTAGCGGGAGGGCTCACAGATACGCAGTATTTT. This translates into CASSPKVAGGLTDTQYF.

The rearrangement links TRBV5-1 to TRBJ2-7; D perhaps matches TRBD1 (6 bases). V gave up 3 bases and J gave up 6 bases, with 13 bases separating them. The germline V gene encodes CDR1 SGHRS and CDR2 YFSETQ. This CDR3 comprises 13 residues. CDR3 nucleotides: TGCGCCAGCAGCTCAGGGGTGGGGGTCGAGCAGTACTTC. It is translated as CASSSGVGVEQYF.

This sequence joins TRBV15 and TRBJ2-3, with a tentative D call TRBD2 (5 bases). This CDR3 comprises 17 residues. Germline lookup yields CDR1 LNHNV and CDR2 YYDKDF (reference sequence). V was cut by 8 bases and J by 3 bases, with 24 bases left in between. The CDR3 nucleotides read TGTGCCACCTCGATTTTCGGGCACCGACCGGGGACAGATACGCAGTATTTT. It specifies CATSIFGHRPGTDTQYF.

The chain is built from TRBV12-5 and TRBJ2-1; 8 bases line up with TRBD1. Germline loops: CDR1 LGHNT, CDR2 FRNRAP. The CDR3 runs 14 residues. The V gene end was trimmed by 5 bases and the J gene end by 14 bases; junction bases not matched to a gene: 14. This CDR3 reads CASGASGQARPEFF. The CDR3 DNA reads as TGTGCTAGTGGTGCCTCGGGACAGGCCCGTCCTGAGTTCTTC.

The chain recombines TRBV19 with TRBJ1-5, with unresolved D. The CDR3 consists of 16 residues. V lost 7 bases and J lost 2, with 18 bases in between. Germline V gives CDR1 LNHDA, CDR2 SQIVND (reference sequence). CDR3 sequence reads: CASTVTKYPGNQPQHF. As DNA, the CDR3 is TGTGCCAGTACCGTCACGAAGTATCCTGGCAATCAGCCCCAGCATTTT.

CDR3 nucleotide sequence: TGCAGCGTTGGAGGTGGGATAATGGACACTGAAGCTTTCTTT. It is translated as CSVGGGIMDTEAFF. This chain uses TRBV29-1 with TRBJ1-1; D unclear. The CDR3 contains 14 residues. V was cut by 4 bases and J by 3 bases, with 15 bases left in between. Per germline, CDR1 SQVTM and CDR2 ANQGSEA.